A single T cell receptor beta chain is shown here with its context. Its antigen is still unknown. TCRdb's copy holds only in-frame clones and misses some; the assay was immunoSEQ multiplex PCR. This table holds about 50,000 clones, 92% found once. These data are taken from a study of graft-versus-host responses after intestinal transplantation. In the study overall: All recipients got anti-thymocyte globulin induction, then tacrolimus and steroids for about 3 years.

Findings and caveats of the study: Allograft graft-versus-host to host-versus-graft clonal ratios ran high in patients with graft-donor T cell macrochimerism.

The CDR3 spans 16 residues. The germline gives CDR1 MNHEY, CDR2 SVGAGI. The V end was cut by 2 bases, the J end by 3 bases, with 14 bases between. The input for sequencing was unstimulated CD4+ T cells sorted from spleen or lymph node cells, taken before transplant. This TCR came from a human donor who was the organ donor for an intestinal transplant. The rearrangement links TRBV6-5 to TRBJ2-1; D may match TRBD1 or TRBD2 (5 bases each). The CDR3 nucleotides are TGTGCCAGCAGTTACGGAGGCCAGGGTTACTACAATGAGCAGTTCTTC. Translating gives CASSYGGQGYYNEQFF.